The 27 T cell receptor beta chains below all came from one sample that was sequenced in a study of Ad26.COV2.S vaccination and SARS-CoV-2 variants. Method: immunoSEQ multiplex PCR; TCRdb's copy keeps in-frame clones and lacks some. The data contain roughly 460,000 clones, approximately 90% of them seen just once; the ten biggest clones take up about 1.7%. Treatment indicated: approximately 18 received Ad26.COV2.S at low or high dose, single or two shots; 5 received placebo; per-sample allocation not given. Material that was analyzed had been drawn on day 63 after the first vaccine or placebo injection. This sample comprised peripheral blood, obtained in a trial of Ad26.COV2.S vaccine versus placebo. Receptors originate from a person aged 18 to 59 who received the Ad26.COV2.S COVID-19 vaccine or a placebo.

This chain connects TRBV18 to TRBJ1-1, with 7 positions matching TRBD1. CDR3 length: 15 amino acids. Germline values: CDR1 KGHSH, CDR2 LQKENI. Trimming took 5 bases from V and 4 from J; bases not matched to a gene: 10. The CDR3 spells CASSANRGRGTEAFF. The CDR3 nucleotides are TGTGCCAGCTCAGCTAACAGGGGCAGGGGCACTGAAGCTTTCTTT.

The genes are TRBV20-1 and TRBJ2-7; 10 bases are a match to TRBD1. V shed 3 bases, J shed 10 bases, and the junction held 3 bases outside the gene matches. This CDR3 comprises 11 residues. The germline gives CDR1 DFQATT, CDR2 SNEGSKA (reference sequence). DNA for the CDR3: TGCAGTGCTAGTGGACAGGGGGTCCAGTACTTC. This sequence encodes CSASGQGVQYF.

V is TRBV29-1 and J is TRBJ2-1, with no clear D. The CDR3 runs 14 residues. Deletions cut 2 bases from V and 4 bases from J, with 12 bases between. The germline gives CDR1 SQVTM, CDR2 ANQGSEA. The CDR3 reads CSVESGLRYNEQFF. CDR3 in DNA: TGCAGCGTTGAAAGTGGGCTTCGGTACAATGAGCAGTTCTTC.

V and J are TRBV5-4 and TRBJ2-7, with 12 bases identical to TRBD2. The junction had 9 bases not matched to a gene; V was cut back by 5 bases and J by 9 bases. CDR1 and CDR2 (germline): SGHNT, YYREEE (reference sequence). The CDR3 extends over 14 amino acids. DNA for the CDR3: TGTGCCAGCAGGGGGGGACTAGCGGGCCAACGGCAGTACTTC. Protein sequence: CASRGGLAGQRQYF.

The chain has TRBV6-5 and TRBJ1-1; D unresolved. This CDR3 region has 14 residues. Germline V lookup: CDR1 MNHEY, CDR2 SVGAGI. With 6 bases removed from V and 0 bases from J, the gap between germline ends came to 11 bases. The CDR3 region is CASSRARMNTEAFF. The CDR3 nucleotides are TGTGCCAGCAGCCGGGCCCGCATGAACACTGAAGCTTTCTTT.

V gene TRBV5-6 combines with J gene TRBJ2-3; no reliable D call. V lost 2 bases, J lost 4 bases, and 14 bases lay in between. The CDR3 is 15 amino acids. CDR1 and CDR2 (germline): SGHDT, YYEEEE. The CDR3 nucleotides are TGTGCCAGCAGCTTAAGGGCTAGTACCGCAGATACGCAGTATTTT. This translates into CASSLRASTADTQYF.

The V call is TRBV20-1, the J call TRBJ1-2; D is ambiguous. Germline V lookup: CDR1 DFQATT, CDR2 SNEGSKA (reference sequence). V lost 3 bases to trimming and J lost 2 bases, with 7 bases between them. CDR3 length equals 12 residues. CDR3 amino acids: CSASKDNYGYTF. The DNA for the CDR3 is TGCAGTGCTAGTAAGGACAACTATGGCTACACCTTC.

This CDR3 is CASSSTVAQETQYF. In nucleotides, the CDR3 is TGTGCCAGCAGCTCCACAGTGGCCCAAGAGACCCAGTACTTC. J is TRBJ2-5 and V is TRBV7-9; no reliable D call. Trimming took off 4 bases at V and 1 base at J, with 10 bases between the two ends. Per the germline V gene, CDR1 is SEHNR and CDR2 is FQNEAQ (reference sequence). The CDR3 is made up of 14 amino acids.

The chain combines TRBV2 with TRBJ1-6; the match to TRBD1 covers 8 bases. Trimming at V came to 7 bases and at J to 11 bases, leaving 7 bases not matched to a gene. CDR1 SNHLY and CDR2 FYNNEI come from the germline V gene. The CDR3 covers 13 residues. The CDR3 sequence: CASKDRVFAPLHF. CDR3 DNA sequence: TGTGCCAGCAAGGACAGGGTCTTTGCACCCCTCCACTTT.

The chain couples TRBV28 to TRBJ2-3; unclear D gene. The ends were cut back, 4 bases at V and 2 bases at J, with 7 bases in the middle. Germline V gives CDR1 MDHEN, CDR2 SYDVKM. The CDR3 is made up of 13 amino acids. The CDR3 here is CASSSVNTDTQYF. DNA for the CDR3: TGTGCCAGCAGTTCTGTAAACACAGATACGCAGTATTTT.

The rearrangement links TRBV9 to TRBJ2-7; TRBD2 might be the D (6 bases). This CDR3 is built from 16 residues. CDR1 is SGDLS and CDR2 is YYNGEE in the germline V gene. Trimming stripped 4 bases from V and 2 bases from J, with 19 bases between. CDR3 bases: TGTGCCAGCAGCCGGTCTGGTGCTAGCGCCGCCTACGAGCAGTACTTC. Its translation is CASSRSGASAAYEQYF.

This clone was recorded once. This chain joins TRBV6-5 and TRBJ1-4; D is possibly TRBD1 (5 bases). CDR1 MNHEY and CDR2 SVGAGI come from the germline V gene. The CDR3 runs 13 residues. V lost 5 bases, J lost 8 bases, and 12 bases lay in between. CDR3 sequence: CASSTRRGEKLFF. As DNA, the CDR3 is TGTGCCAGCAGTACCAGGCGGGGGGAAAAACTGTTTTTT.

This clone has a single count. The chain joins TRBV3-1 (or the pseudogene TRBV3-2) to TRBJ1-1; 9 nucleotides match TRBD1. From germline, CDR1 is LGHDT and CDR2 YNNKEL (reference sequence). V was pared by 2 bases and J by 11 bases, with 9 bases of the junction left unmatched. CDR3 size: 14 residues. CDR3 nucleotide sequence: TGTGCCAGCAGCCAAAAAGACAGGGGGGTCGAGGCTTTCTTT. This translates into CASSQKDRGVEAFF.

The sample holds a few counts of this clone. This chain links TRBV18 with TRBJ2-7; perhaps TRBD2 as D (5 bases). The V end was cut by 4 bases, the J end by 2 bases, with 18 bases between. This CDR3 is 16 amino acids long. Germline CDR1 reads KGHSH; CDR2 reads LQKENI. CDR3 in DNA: TGTGCCAGCTCACATTCGGGTGGAGGCACAGCCTACGAGCAGTACTTC. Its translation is CASSHSGGGTAYEQYF.

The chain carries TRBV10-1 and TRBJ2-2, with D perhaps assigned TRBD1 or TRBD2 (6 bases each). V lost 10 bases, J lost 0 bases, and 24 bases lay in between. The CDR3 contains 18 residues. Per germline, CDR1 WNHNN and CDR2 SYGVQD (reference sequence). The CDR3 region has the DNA TGCGCCACCACCCCCTGCCCCCTAGGGGGGACGAACACCGGGGAGCTGTTTTTT. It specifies CATTPCPLGGTNTGELFF.

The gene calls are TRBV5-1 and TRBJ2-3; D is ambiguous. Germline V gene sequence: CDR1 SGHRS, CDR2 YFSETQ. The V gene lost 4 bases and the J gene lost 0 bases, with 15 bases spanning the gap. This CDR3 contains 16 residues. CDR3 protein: CASSPPRTASTDTQYF. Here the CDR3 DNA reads TGCGCCAGCAGCCCGCCCCGGACCGCTAGCACAGATACGCAGTATTTT.

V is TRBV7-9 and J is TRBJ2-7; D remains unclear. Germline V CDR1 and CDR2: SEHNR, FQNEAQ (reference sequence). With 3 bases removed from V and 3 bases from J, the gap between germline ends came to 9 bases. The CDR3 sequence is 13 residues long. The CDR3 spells CASSLGRLYEQYF. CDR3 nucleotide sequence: TGTGCCAGCAGCTTGGGCAGGCTCTACGAGCAGTACTTC.

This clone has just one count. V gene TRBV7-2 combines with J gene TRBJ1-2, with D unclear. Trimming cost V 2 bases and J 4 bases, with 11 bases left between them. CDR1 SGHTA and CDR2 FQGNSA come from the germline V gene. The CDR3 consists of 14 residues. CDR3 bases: TGTGCCAGCAGCTTATATGTCCTCAGCTATGGCTACACCTTC. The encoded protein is CASSLYVLSYGYTF.

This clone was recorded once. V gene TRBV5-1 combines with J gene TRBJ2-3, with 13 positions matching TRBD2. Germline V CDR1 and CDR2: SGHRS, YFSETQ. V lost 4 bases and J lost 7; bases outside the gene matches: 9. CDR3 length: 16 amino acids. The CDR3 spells CASSPPLAGGPNTQYF. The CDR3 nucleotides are TGCGCCAGCAGCCCCCCACTAGCGGGAGGGCCAAATACGCAGTATTTT.

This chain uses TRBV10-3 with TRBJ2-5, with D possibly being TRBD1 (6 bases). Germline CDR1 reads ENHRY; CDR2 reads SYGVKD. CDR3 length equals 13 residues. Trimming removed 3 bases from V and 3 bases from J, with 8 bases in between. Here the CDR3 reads CAISDGDKETQYF. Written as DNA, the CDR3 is TGTGCCATCAGTGACGGGGACAAAGAGACCCAGTACTTC.

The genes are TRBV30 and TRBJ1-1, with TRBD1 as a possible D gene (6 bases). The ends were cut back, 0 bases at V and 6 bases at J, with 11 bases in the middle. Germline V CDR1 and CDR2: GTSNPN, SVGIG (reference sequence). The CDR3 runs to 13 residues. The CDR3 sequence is CAWSVTGKAEAFF. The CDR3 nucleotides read TGTGCCTGGAGTGTAACAGGGAAGGCTGAAGCTTTCTTT.

CDR3 residues: CSVEGSPPDTQYF. In DNA, the CDR3 is TGCAGCGTTGAAGGGTCACCCCCAGATACGCAGTATTTT. The chain combines TRBV29-1 with TRBJ2-3, with D uncertain. Germline CDR1 SQVTM, CDR2 ANQGSEA. This CDR3 comprises 13 residues. V was clipped by 1 base and J by 4 bases, with 9 bases between them.

CDR3 nucleotide sequence: TGTGCCAGCAGTTACGGTACCCAGTACTTC. Protein sequence: CASSYGTQYF. The J gene is TRBJ2-5, the V gene TRBV6-5; the D is unclear. CDR3 size: 10 residues. V was shortened by 2 bases and J by 8 bases, with 3 bases between the two germline ends. Germline loops: CDR1 MNHEY, CDR2 SVGAGI.

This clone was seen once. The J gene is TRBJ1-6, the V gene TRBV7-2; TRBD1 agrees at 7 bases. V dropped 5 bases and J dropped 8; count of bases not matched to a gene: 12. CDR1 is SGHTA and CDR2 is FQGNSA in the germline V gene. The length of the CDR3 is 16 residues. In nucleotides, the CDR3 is TGTGCCAGCAGCACGAGACAGGGTACTTCATATTCACCCCTCCACTTT. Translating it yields CASSTRQGTSYSPLHF.

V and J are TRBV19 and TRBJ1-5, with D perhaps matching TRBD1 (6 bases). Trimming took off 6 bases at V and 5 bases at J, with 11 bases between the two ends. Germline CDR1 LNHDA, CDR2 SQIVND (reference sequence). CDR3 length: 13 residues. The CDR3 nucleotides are TGTGCCAGTAGGGACAGTATGCATCAGCCCCAGCATTTT. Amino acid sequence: CASRDSMHQPQHF.

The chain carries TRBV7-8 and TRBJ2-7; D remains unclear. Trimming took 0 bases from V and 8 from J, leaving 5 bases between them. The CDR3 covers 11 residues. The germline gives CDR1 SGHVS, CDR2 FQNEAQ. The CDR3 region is CASSLAGKQYF. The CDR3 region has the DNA TGTGCCAGCAGCTTAGCGGGAAAGCAGTACTTC.

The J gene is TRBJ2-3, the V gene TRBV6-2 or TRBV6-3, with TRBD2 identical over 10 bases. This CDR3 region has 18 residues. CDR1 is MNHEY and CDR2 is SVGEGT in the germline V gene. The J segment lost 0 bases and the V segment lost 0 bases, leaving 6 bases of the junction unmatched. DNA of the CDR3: TGTGCCAGCAGTTACTCTAGCGGGAGGCCCGTAAGCACAGATACGCAGTATTTT. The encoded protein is CASSYSSGRPVSTDTQYF.